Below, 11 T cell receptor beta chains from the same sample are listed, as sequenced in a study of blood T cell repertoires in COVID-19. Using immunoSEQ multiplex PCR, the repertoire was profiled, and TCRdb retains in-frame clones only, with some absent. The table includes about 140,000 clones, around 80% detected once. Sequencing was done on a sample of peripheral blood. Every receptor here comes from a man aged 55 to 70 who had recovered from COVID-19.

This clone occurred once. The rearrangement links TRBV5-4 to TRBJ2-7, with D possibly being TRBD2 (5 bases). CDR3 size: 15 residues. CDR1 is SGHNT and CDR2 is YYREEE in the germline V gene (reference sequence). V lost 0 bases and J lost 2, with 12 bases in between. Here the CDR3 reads CASSLEGGLTYEQYF. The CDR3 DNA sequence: TGTGCCAGCAGCTTGGAGGGCGGGCTTACCTACGAGCAGTACTTC.

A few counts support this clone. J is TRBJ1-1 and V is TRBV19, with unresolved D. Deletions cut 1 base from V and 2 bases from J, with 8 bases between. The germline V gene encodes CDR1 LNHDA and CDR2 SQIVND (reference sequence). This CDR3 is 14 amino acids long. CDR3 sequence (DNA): TGTGCCAGTAGTATAGGGCGGGCTAACACTGAAGCTTTCTTT. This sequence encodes CASSIGRANTEAFF.

The CDR3 DNA reads TGTGCCAGCAGCCGCGACAGGAAGAACACCGGGGAGCTGTTTTTT. It is translated as CASSRDRKNTGELFF. This chain links TRBV7-2 with TRBJ2-2; the D gene is possibly TRBD1 (6 bases). Per germline, CDR1 SGHTA and CDR2 FQGNSA. V was trimmed by 5 bases and J by 1 base, leaving 11 bases between them. There are 15 residues in the CDR3.

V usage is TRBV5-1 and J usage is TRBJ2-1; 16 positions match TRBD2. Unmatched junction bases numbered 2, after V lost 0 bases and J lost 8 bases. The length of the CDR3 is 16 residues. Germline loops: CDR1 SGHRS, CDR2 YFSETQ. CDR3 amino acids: CASSLEGTSGRDEQFF. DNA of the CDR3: TGCGCCAGCAGCTTGGAGGGGACTAGCGGGAGGGATGAGCAGTTCTTC.

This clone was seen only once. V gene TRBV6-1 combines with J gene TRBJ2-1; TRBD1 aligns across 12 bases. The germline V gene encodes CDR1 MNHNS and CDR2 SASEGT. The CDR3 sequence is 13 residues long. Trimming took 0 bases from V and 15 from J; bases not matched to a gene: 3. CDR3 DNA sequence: TGTGCCAGCAGTGAAGCGTGGGACAGGGGGCCGTTCTTC. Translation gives CASSEAWDRGPFF.

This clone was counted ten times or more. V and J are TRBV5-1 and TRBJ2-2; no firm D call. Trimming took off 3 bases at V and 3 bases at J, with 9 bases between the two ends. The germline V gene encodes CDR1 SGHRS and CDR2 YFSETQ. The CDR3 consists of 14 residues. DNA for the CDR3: TGCGCCAGCAGCTCCTTTGAGCACACCGGGGAGCTGTTTTTT. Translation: CASSSFEHTGELFF.

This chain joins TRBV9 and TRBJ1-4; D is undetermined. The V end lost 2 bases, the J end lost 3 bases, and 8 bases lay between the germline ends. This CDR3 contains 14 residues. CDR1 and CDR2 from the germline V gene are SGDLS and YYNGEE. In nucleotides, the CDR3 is TGTGCCAGCAGCGTTGGCAGTTCTAATGAAAAACTGTTTTTT. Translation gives CASSVGSSNEKLFF.

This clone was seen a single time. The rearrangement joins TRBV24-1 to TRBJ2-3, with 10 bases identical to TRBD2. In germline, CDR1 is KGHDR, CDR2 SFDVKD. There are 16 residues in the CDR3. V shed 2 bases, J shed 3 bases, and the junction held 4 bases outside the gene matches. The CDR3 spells CATSDSLAGRTDTQYF. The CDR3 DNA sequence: TGTGCCACCAGTGATTCACTAGCGGGAAGGACAGATACGCAGTATTTT.

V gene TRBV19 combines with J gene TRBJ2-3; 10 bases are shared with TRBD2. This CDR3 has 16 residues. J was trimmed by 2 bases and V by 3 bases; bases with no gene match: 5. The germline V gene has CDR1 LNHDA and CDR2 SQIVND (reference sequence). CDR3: CASSIGLAGVTDTQYF. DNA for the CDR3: TGTGCCAGTAGTATCGGGCTAGCGGGAGTCACAGATACGCAGTATTTT. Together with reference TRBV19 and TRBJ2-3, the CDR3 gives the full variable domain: DGGITQSPKYLFRKEGQNVTLSCEQNLNHDAMYWYRQDPGQGLRLIYYSQIVNDFQKGDIAEGYSVSREKKESFPLTVTSAQKNPTAFYLCASSIGLAGVTDTQYFGPGTRLTVL.

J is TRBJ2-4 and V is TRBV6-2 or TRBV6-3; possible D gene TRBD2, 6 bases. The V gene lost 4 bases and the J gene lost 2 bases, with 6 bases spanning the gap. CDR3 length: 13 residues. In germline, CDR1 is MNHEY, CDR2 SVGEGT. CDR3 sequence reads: CASSWDSKNIQYF. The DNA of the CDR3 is TGTGCCAGCAGTTGGGACTCCAAAAACATTCAGTACTTC.

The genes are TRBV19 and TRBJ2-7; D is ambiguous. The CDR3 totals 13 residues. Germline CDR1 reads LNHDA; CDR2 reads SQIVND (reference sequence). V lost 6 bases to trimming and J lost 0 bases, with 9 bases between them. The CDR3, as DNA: TGTGCCAGTAGAGCCATTAGCTCCTACGAGCAGTACTTC. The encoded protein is CASRAISSYEQYF.